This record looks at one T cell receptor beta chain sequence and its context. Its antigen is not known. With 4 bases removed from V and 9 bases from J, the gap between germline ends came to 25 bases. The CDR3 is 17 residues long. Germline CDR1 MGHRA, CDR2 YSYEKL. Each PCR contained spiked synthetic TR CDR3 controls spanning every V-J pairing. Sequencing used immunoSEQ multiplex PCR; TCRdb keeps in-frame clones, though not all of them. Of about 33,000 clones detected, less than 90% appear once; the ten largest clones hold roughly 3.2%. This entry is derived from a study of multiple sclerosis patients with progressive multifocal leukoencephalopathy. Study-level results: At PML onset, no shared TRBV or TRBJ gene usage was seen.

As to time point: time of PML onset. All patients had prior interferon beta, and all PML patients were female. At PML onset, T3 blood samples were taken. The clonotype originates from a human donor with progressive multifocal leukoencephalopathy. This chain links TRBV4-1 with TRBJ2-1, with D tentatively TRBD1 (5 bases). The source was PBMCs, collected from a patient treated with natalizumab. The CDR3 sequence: CASSLLGRTEVMSEQFF. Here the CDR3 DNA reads TGCGCCAGCAGCCTCCTGGGGCGGACCGAAGTGATGAGTGAGCAGTTCTTC.